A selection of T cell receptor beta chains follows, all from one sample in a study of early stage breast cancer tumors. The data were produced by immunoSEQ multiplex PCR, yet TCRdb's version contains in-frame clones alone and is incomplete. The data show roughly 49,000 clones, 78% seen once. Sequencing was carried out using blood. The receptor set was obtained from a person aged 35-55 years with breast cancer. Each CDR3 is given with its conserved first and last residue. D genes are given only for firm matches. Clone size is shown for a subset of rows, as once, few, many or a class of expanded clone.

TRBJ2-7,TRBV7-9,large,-,TGTGCCAGCAGCCCCTCCCTCCCAGATTACGAGCAGTACTTC,CASSPSLPDYEQYF
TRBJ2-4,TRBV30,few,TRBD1,TGTGCCTGGAGGGACAGGGTTGTCAAAAACATTCAGTACTTC,CAWRDRVVKNIQYF
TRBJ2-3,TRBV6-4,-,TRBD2,TGTGCCAGCAGTGACCCTATGGGACTAGGGATCTACACAGATACGCAGTATTTT,CASSDPMGLGIYTDTQYF
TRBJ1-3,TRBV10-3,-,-,TGTGCCGTACGACAGTCCCTCGGTGGAAACACCATATATTTT,CAVRQSLGGNTIYF
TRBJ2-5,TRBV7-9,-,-,TGTGCCAGCATACCTGAGTATGGGGGAGTAGGGGAGACCCAGTACTTC,CASIPEYGGVGETQYF
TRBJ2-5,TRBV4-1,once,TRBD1,TGCGCCAGCAGCTCCGGGACAGGGGGCTTTGAGACCCAGTACTTC,CASSSGTGGFETQYF
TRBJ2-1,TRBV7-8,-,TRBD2,TGTGCCAGCAGAGCGCTAGCGGGAGTGGATGAGCAGTTCTTC,CASRALAGVDEQFF
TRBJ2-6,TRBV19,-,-,TGTGCCACTAGGGGGGGCGCCAACGTCCTGACTTTC,CATRGGANVLTF
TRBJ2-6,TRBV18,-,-,TGTGCCAGCTCACCACAAGGGGTTACTGGGGCCAACGTCCTGACTTTC,CASSPQGVTGANVLTF
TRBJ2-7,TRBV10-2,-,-,TGCGCCAGCAGTGAGCGGACCTACGAGCAGTACTTC,CASSERTYEQYF
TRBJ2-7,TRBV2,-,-,TGTGCCAGCACTGAGGAGGACGGCTCCTACGAGCAGTACTTC,CASTEEDGSYEQYF
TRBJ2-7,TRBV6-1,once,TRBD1,TGTGCCAGCAGTGAATCCCAGGGACAGGGGGGCTACGAGCAGTACTTC,CASSESQGQGGYEQYF
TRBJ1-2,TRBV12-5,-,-,TGTGCTAGTGGTGCCGATCTGGGACCCCCCGCCTTC,CASGADLGPPAF
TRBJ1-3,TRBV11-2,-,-,TGTGCCAGCACCGTTCCAGGAAACACCATATATTTT,CASTVPGNTIYF
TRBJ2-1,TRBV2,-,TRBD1,TGTGCCAGCACCCCTCCTTCTGGGACAGGACGTAGTGAGCAGTTCTTC,CASTPPSGTGRSEQFF
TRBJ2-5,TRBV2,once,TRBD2,TGTGCCACCAGCATGGGAACTAGCGGGATCGGGACCCAGTACTTC,CATSMGTSGIGTQYF
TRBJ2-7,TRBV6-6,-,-,TGTGCCAGCAGTTACGGTGGGGGGTCAGACTACGAGCAGTACTTC,CASSYGGGSDYEQYF
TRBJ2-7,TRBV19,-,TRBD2,TGTGCCAGTAGTTCCTCCAGATGGAGCGGGAGGCGAGACGAGCAGTACTTC,CASSSSRWSGRRDEQYF
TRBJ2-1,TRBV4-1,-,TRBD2,TGCGCCAGCAGCCAAGAGGGGACTAGCAGAAATGAGCAGTTCTTC,CASSQEGTSRNEQFF
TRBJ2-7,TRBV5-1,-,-,TGCGCCAGCAGCTCACAGGGATACGAGCAGTACTTC,CASSSQGYEQYF
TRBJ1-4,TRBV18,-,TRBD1,TGTGCCAGCTCACCAACGACAGGGGAAGGCGAAAAACTGTTTTTT,CASSPTTGEGEKLFF
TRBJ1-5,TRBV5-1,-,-,TGCGCCAGCAGCTTGGGGAATCCCAATCAGCCCCAGCATTTT,CASSLGNPNQPQHF
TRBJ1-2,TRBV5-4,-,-,TGTGCCAGAGAGGGCCAGGGATATCTTCGGTATCGGGCTAACTATGGCTACACCTTC,CAREGQGYLRYRANYGYTF
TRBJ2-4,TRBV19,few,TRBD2,TGTGCCAGTAGTGAGGCTAGCGGGTTAGCCAAAAACATTCAGTACTTC,CASSEASGLAKNIQYF
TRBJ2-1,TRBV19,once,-,TGTGCCAGTAGTATGCAGGGGAACTACAATGAGCAGTTCTTC,CASSMQGNYNEQFF
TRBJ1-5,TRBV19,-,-,TGTGCCAGTAGTGACCCACATCAGCCCCAGCATTTT,CASSDPHQPQHF
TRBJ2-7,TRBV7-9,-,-,TGTGCCAGCAGCTTAGAGGCAGGGCGAGAGCAGTACTTC,CASSLEAGREQYF
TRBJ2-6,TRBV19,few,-,TGTGCCAGTAGTCCCGAGGACGGCTCTGGGGCCAACGTCCTGACTTTC,CASSPEDGSGANVLTF
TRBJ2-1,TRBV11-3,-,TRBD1,TGTGCCAGCAGCTTCGGGACAGCGAATGAGCAGTTCTTC,CASSFGTANEQFF
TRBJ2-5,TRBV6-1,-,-,TGTGCCAGCAGTCTGACAGCGAGGCAAGAGACCCAGTACTTC,CASSLTARQETQYF
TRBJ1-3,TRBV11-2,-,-,TGTGCCAGCAGCTTAACGGACCAGGGCATGAGCACCATATATTTT,CASSLTDQGMSTIYF
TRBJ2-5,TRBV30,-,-,TGTGCCTGGAGCGCGATAGTGGAGACCCAGTACTTC,CAWSAIVETQYF
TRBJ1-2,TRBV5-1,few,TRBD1,TGCGCCAGCAGCGCGACAGGGGAAGGCTACACCTTC,CASSATGEGYTF
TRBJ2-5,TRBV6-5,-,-,TGTGCCAGCAGCCCCCTGGCGGGATCACGAGAGACCCAGTACTTC,CASSPLAGSRETQYF
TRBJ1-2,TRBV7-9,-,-,TGTGCCAGCAGCCTAGGGGCAAACTATGGCTACACCTTC,CASSLGANYGYTF
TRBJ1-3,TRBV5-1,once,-,TGCGCCAGCAGCCCGGGCAGGGTTGGAAACACCATATATTTT,CASSPGRVGNTIYF
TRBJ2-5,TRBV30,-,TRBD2,TGTGCCTGGAGTGTAAAAGCGGGAGGGAGACAAGAGACCCAGTACTTC,CAWSVKAGGRQETQYF
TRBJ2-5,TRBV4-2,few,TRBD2,TGTGCCAGCAGCCACCGACTAGCGGGAGGGCCCGCCGAGACCCAGTACTTC,CASSHRLAGGPAETQYF
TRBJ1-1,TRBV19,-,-,TGTGCCAGTACCCTGGGACGTTCGAACACTGAAGCTTTCTTT,CASTLGRSNTEAFF